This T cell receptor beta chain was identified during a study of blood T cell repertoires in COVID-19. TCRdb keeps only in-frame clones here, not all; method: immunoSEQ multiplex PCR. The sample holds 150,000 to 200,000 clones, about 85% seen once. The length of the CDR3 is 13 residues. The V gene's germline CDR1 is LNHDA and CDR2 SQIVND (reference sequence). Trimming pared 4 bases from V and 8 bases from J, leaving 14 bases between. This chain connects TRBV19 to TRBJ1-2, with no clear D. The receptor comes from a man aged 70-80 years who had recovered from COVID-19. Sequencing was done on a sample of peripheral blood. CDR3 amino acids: CASSKSPGGGYTF. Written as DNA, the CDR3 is TGTGCCAGTAGTAAATCACCCGGAGGGGGCTACACCTTC.